This entry concerns a single T cell receptor beta chain. The sample is drawn from a study of blood T cell repertoires in COVID-19. This CDR3 is 14 amino acids long. Trimming cost V 2 bases and J 10 bases, with 13 bases left between them. Per germline, CDR1 SGHKS and CDR2 YYEKEE (reference sequence). TCRdb keeps only in-frame clones here, not all; method: immunoSEQ multiplex PCR. The sample contains approximately 170,000 clones, under 80% of which appear only once. Sequenced sample: peripheral blood. This receptor was taken from a woman aged 45 to 65 with acute or convalescent COVID-19. The chain recombines TRBV5-5 with TRBJ1-6; the D is unclear. The CDR3 protein is CASSFDSPMSPLHF. CDR3 DNA: TGTGCCAGCAGCTTCGATAGTCCCATGTCACCCCTCCACTTT.